Described below is a single TCR beta chain sequence and its context. Its antigen is undetermined. Only in-frame clones appear in the TCRdb table, and some are missing; sequencing was by immunoSEQ multiplex PCR. This table has 150,000 to 200,000 clones, 86% appearing once. This sample stems from a study of cytomegalovirus exposure and HLA in healthy donors. About the study: It was reported in a later analysis that the same platform had been used for the 110 or so validation repertoires as for the approximately 700 first-cohort repertoires.

General observations from the study: Researchers counted around 180 TCR beta chains as cytomegalovirus-associated. One later analysis, an examination of the roughly 110 validation repertoires, found that first-cohort TCR clusters tended to co-occur in them. Across donors, most TCRs were seen rarely, yet some public ones were widespread.

CDR1 is SGDLS, CDR2 YYNGEE, per germline. Trimming removed 5 bases from V and 0 bases from J; junction bases left unmatched: 6. The CDR3 length is 17 residues. Sequenced sample: PBMCs. This chain connects TRBV9 to TRBJ2-1, with 12 bases aligning to TRBD2. The receptor's source is a woman under 30 in good health and CMV-seronegative. DNA for the CDR3: TGTGCCAGCAGGGGCCGGACTAGCGGGAACTCCTACAATGAGCAGTTCTTC. Amino acids: CASRGRTSGNSYNEQFF.